This T cell receptor (beta chain) was observed in a study of response to subunit inactivated influenza vaccine. Study-level results: Only a handful of new T cells, the authors suggested, are recruited with each seasonal influenza vaccination.

CDR3 length: 16 residues. With 0 bases clipped from V and 2 bases from J, the junction kept 5 bases outside the gene matches. The germline CDR1 and CDR2 sequences are LGHNA and YSLEER. Ten or more counts support this clonotype. As yet, its antigen is unknown. MiXCR was run by TCRdb on the RT-PCR reads, yielding one entry per CDR3 protein. The data show about 170,000 distinct CDR3 sequences, about 10% seen once. The sample was CD8+ T cells sorted from PBMCs, taken around 25 months after vaccination. The source of this sequence is a man in his fifties or sixties who received an inactivated influenza vaccine. The chain couples TRBV4-3 to TRBJ2-7; 9 bases line up with TRBD1. For the CDR3, the DNA is TGCGCCAGCAGCCAAGATTTAAACAGGGGGCCCTACGAGCAGTACTTC. This gives the protein CASSQDLNRGPYEQYF.